A single sample gave rise to the 23 T cell receptor beta chains below, sequenced in a study of T-cell memory formation after mild COVID-19. TCRdb called the 5' RACE reads again in MiXCR, with one record for every CDR3 protein. Among 250,000 to 350,000 distinct CDR3 sequences listed, about a sixth were seen once. The sequencing input was PBMCs or a T cell subset sorted from them (not recorded which). The source of these receptors is a man aged 18-30 years who had mild COVID-19 (a few samples of this study predate the infection). Cell type and time point are not known.

The genes are TRBV4-1 and TRBJ1-2; TRBD1 matches at 9 bases. CDR1 and CDR2 (germline): MGHRA, YSYEKL. The CDR3 contains 16 residues. The junction had 6 bases not matched to a gene; V was cut back by 0 bases and J by 4 bases. The DNA for the CDR3 is TGCGCCAGCAGCCAAGATCAGGGGACAGGGAGCTATGGCTACACCTTC. The encoded protein is CASSQDQGTGSYGYTF.

This clonotype was observed a few times. The rearrangement joins TRBV7-9 to TRBJ2-1; TRBD2 matches at 12 bases. This CDR3 is built from 17 residues. Germline CDR1 and CDR2: SEHNR and FQNEAQ (reference sequence). Germline trimming cut 5 bases from V and 8 bases from J; bases unmatched to any gene: 13. CDR3 nucleotides: TGTGCCAGCAGCGAACACCCCGCTAGCGGGGGGGCCCATGAGCAGTTCTTC. Translation gives CASSEHPASGGAHEQFF.

This clonotype was counted between two and nine times. The V gene is TRBV7-8, the J gene TRBJ1-6; D is undetermined. Trimming took 5 bases from V and 7 from J, leaving 18 bases between them. CDR1 and CDR2 (germline): SGHVS, FQNEAQ. The CDR3 length is 16 residues. The CDR3: CASSPRSGLENSPLHF. CDR3 nucleotides: TGTGCCAGCAGCCCCCGGTCGGGATTAGAAAATTCACCCCTCCACTTT. Complete variable domain (other parts from reference TRBV7-8 and TRBJ1-6): GAGVSQSPRYKVAKRGQDVALRCDPISGHVSLFWYQQALGQGPEFLTYFQNEAQLDKSGLPSDRFFAERPEGSVSTLKIQRTQQEDSAVYLCASSPRSGLENSPLHFGNGTRLTVT.

The genes are TRBV5-4 and TRBJ2-5; possible D gene TRBD1, 6 bases. The CDR3 has 13 residues. Trimming stripped 2 bases from V and 7 bases from J, with 12 bases between. Germline V lookup: CDR1 SGHNT, CDR2 YYREEE (reference sequence). DNA of the CDR3: TGTGCCAGCAGCTTTCGGACAGAAGGGACCCAGTACTTC. Residues: CASSFRTEGTQYF.

This clonotype showed up just once. V is TRBV5-1 and J is TRBJ2-3; TRBD1 matches at 9 bases. Looked up from germline, CDR1 is SGHRS and CDR2 is YFSETQ. This CDR3 comprises 17 residues. V trimming: 1 base; J trimming: 5 bases; junction bases outside the gene matches: 11. This CDR3 reads CASSLTTRDRAQDTQYF. CDR3 nucleotides: TGCGCCAGCAGCTTGACGACACGGGACAGGGCTCAAGATACGCAGTATTTT.

The rearrangement links TRBV7-6 to TRBJ1-1; the match to TRBD1 covers 9 bases. The CDR3 runs to 15 residues. V lost 1 base and J lost 0; bases outside the gene matches: 0. In germline, CDR1 is SGHVS, CDR2 FNYEAQ. CDR3 in amino acids: CASSLGTGVNTEAFF. The CDR3 DNA follows: TGTGCCAGCAGCTTAGGGACAGGGGTGAACACTGAAGCTTTCTTT.

This clonotype was detected only a few times. The chain couples TRBV19 to TRBJ2-7; 10 bases match TRBD2. V was pared by 5 bases and J by 3 bases, with 1 base of the junction left unmatched. The CDR3 covers 13 residues. Germline CDR1 is LNHDA and CDR2 is SQIVND (reference sequence). CDR3 region: CASSASGGYEQYF. The CDR3 bases are TGTGCCAGTAGTGCTAGCGGGGGCTACGAGCAGTACTTC.

There are many counts of this clonotype. V usage is TRBV7-2 and J usage is TRBJ2-3; 8 bases line up with TRBD2. The trim removed 1 base at V and 3 bases at J, leaving 0 bases unmatched. Germline lookup yields CDR1 SGHTA and CDR2 FQGNSA. The CDR3 loop spans 14 amino acids. CDR3 coding DNA: TGTGCCAGCAGCTTAGTAGCGGGGACAGATACGCAGTATTTT. Protein: CASSLVAGTDTQYF.

The chain combines TRBV7-9 with TRBJ2-3; 9 bases are shared with TRBD2. V shed 0 bases, J shed 2 bases, and the junction held 6 bases outside the gene matches. The CDR3 is 17 amino acids. The germline V gene has CDR1 SEHNR and CDR2 FQNEAQ (reference sequence). CDR3 residues: CASSLASGGPDTDTQYF. CDR3 DNA sequence: TGTGCCAGCAGCTTAGCTAGCGGGGGCCCTGACACAGATACGCAGTATTTT. The complete variable domain, with remaining parts taken from reference TRBV7-9 and TRBJ2-3, reads DTGVSQNPRHKITKRGQNVTFRCDPISEHNRLYWYRQTLGQGPEFLTYFQNEAQLEKSRLLSDRFSAERPKGSFSTLEIQRTEQGDSAMYLCASSLASGGPDTDTQYFGPGTRLTVL.

This clonotype was observed a few times. The chain couples TRBV7-9 to TRBJ1-6; D is ambiguous. This CDR3 contains 10 residues. The germline CDR1 and CDR2 sequences are SEHNR and FQNEAQ (reference sequence). With 10 bases removed from V and 14 bases from J, the gap between germline ends came to 12 bases. CDR3 sequence (DNA): TGTGCCATCCTGGTGGACTCCCTCCACTTT. Translated, it gives CAILVDSLHF.

This clonotype was seen a handful of times. This chain uses TRBV27 with TRBJ2-7; D is possibly TRBD1 (6 bases). Looked up from germline, CDR1 is MNHEY and CDR2 is SMNVEV (reference sequence). The V end was cut by 3 bases, the J end by 6 bases, with 18 bases between. The CDR3 length is 15 residues. This CDR3 is CASSLGRQGIREQYF. CDR3 DNA: TGTGCCAGCAGTTTGGGTCGCCAGGGGATCCGCGAGCAGTACTTC.

This clonotype was recorded many times. This chain uses TRBV18 with TRBJ2-3; 8 bases match TRBD1. J gave up 3 bases and V 5 bases, and 7 bases lay outside the gene matches. The V gene's germline CDR1 is KGHSH and CDR2 LQKENI. This CDR3 contains 15 residues. CDR3 region: CASSTQGASTDTQYF. The CDR3 nucleotides read TGTGCCAGCTCAACCCAGGGGGCGAGTACAGATACGCAGTATTTT. The full variable domain, its missing parts supplied by reference TRBV18 and TRBJ2-3, is NAGVMQNPRHLVRRRGQEARLRCSPMKGHSHVYWYRQLPEEGLKFMVYLQKENIIDESGMPKERFSAEFPKEGPSILRIQQVVRGDSAAYFCASSTQGASTDTQYFGPGTRLTVL.

This rearrangement joins TRBV12-3 or TRBV12-4 to TRBJ2-5; D is perhaps TRBD1 or TRBD2 (5 bases each). V lost 6 bases to trimming and J lost 7 bases, with 18 bases between them. The CDR3 runs to 14 residues. CDR3 sequence: CASSTGTDDGTQYF. For the CDR3, the DNA is TGTGCCAGCAGCACCGGGACGGATGATGGGACCCAGTACTTC.

This clonotype has more than one count but fewer than ten. The rearrangement uses TRBV29-1 and TRBJ2-5; no reliable D call. In germline, CDR1 is SQVTM, CDR2 ANQGSEA. The CDR3 has 12 residues. Trimming pared 2 bases from V and 5 bases from J, leaving 9 bases between. CDR3 nucleotide sequence: TGCAGCGTTGAAAGAGACTCGGAGACCCAGTACTTC. Translation: CSVERDSETQYF.

This clonotype turned up a few times. The chain has TRBV12-3 or TRBV12-4 and TRBJ1-2, with 9 bases that match TRBD1. This CDR3 has 17 residues. V lost 1 base, J lost 4 bases, and 10 bases stayed unmatched. The CDR3 nucleotides are TGTGCCAGCAGTTTAGGGACCACAGGGGGCGGCGGCTATGGCTACACCTTC. It encodes CASSLGTTGGGGYGYTF.

This clonotype occurred a few times. This chain joins TRBV5-1 and TRBJ2-2; D unresolved. Germline CDR1 SGHRS, CDR2 YFSETQ. The CDR3 spans 15 residues. Trimming pared 3 bases from V and 0 bases from J, leaving 9 bases between. This CDR3 is CASSSGVSNTGELFF. CDR3 DNA sequence: TGCGCCAGCAGCTCAGGAGTTTCGAACACCGGGGAGCTGTTTTTT.

This clonotype has a handful of counts. This chain uses TRBV18 with TRBJ2-7; unclear D gene. V shed 3 bases and J shed 0 bases, with 9 bases lying between them. The CDR3 length is 14 residues. CDR1 is KGHSH, CDR2 LQKENI, per germline. Written as DNA, the CDR3 is TGTGCCAGCTCACCGCGCCTAAGCTCCTACGAGCAGTACTTC. The encoded protein is CASSPRLSSYEQYF.

This clonotype was found a few times. The CDR3 DNA sequence: TGCGCCAGCAGCTTGGCCAGGGGAGGGGATACGCAGTATTTT. This translates into CASSLARGGDTQYF. The rearrangement uses TRBV5-1 and TRBJ2-3; TRBD2 might be the D (7 bases). The CDR3 covers 14 residues. Germline V gene sequence: CDR1 SGHRS, CDR2 YFSETQ. V gave up 0 bases and J gave up 6 bases, with 11 bases separating them.

This chain's CDR3 is CSARQGVYGYTF. The CDR3 DNA reads TGCAGCGCAAGACAGGGCGTCTATGGCTACACCTTC. V and J are TRBV29-1 and TRBJ1-2; 7 bases map to TRBD1. Germline CDR1 and CDR2: SQVTM and ANQGSEA. This CDR3 spans 12 amino acids. J lost 4 bases, V lost 7 bases, and 6 bases had no gene match. Drawing the rest from reference TRBV29-1 and TRBJ1-2, the complete variable domain is SAVISQKPSRDICQRGTSLTIQCQVDSQVTMMFWYRQQPGQSLTLIATANQGSEATYESGFVIDKFPISRPNLTFSTLTVSNMSPEDSSIYLCSARQGVYGYTFGSGTRLTVV.

V is TRBV18 and J is TRBJ2-5; the D call may be TRBD1 or TRBD2 (5 bases each). The CDR3 covers 14 residues. Per germline, CDR1 KGHSH and CDR2 LQKENI. Trimming removed 3 bases from V and 4 bases from J, with 12 bases in between. CDR3 sequence: CASSPFSGLETQYF. DNA for the CDR3: TGTGCCAGCTCACCGTTTTCGGGGCTAGAGACCCAGTACTTC.

The J gene is TRBJ2-2, the V gene TRBV7-9, with TRBD2 identical over 9 bases. Losses at the gene ends were 5 bases for V and 6 bases for J; bases not matched to a gene: 10. The CDR3 has 16 residues. Germline values: CDR1 SEHNR, CDR2 FQNEAQ (reference sequence). In nucleotides, the CDR3 is TGTGCCAGCAGCGCACGACTAGCGGAAGAACCCGGGGAGCTGTTTTTT. Its translation: CASSARLAEEPGELFF.

This clonotype was detected a few times. This chain joins TRBV23-1 and TRBJ2-1; tentatively, D is TRBD2 (5 bases). TRBV23-1 is filed as an ORF, its function uncertain. V gave up 11 bases and J gave up 6 bases, with 17 bases separating them. The CDR3 contains 13 residues. The CDR3 bases are TGCGCCCCCCCCGCGGGTCTACGCAATGAGCAGTTCTTC. It encodes CAPPAGLRNEQFF.

This clonotype has a handful of counts. This chain uses TRBV7-9 with TRBJ1-1; TRBD1 is a possible D gene (5 bases). Between the trimmed V and J ends, which lost 5 bases and 5 bases, there was a span of 15 bases. Germline CDR1 is SEHNR and CDR2 is FQNEAQ (reference sequence). This CDR3 contains 14 residues. This chain's CDR3 is CASSPLRGGTEAFF. Written as DNA, the CDR3 is TGTGCCAGCAGCCCCCTTCGGGGGGGGACTGAAGCTTTCTTT.